The rows below give T cell receptor beta chains drawn from one sample of a study of blood T cell repertoires in COVID-19. The data were produced by immunoSEQ multiplex PCR, yet TCRdb's version contains in-frame clones alone and is incomplete. The sample carries approximately 160,000 clones, about three quarters recorded once. Sequencing input: peripheral blood. The source of these receptors is a man between 60 and 75 years old with acute or convalescent COVID-19. Each CDR3 is given with its conserved first and last residue. Each record gives: J gene, D gene, clone size, V gene, CDR3 DNA, CDR3 protein. A D gene is named only where the DNA matches it firmly. The size entry is marked missing in some rows and otherwise reads once, few, many or a size class.

>TRBJ2-5|NA|NA|TRBV5-4
TGTGCCAGCACAAGGGAGGGGGGGCAAGAGACCCAGTACTTC
CASTREGGQETQYF
>TRBJ2-7|NA|NA|TRBV29-1
TGCAGCGTTGTTGACAGGAATTTCAACGAGCAGTACTTC
CSVVDRNFNEQYF
>TRBJ2-7|NA|NA|TRBV6-5
TGTGCCAGCAGAACAGGGATCACCTACGAGCAGTACTTC
CASRTGITYEQYF
>TRBJ1-5|NA|NA|TRBV4-2
TGTGCCAGCAGCCATGTAGCAGAGAGGATTCATCAGCCCCAGCATTTT
CASSHVAERIHQPQHF
>TRBJ2-6|TRBD2|many|TRBV6-2/TRBV6-3
TGTGCCAGCAGTTTGACCGGGGGGTCTGGGGCCAACGTCCTGACTTTC
CASSLTGGSGANVLTF
>TRBJ2-3|TRBD2|few|TRBV18
TGTGCCAGCTCACCTTCCAGCGGGGGATGGGCAGATACGCAGTATTTT
CASSPSSGGWADTQYF
>TRBJ2-3|TRBD1|NA|TRBV4-2
TGTGCCAGCGGGACAGGTGCCCCCACAGATACGCAGTATTTT
CASGTGAPTDTQYF
>TRBJ1-2|NA|NA|TRBV7-9
TGTGCCAGCAGCCCTCCCGGGACACCCTATCGCTACACCTTC
CASSPPGTPYRYTF
>TRBJ1-5|NA|few|TRBV5-6
TGTGCCAGCAGCTTGTTAGAGGGGGGGGCTGGGCAGCCCCAGCATTTT
CASSLLEGGAGQPQHF
>TRBJ2-7|TRBD1|NA|TRBV19
TGTGCCAGTAGGGAACAGGGGGCCCAGTACTTC
CASREQGAQYF
>TRBJ2-7|TRBD1|NA|TRBV5-1
TGCGCCAGCAGTTCCGGGACAGGGTCCTACGAGCAGTACTTC
CASSSGTGSYEQYF
>TRBJ2-2|NA|NA|TRBV5-1
TGCGCCAGCAGCTTATACCGGGAGAACACCGGGGAGCTGTTTTTT
CASSLYRENTGELFF
>TRBJ1-1|NA|NA|TRBV7-9
TGTGCCAGCAGCTTGAACAGGGAAACTGAAGCTTTCTTT
CASSLNRETEAFF
>TRBJ1-5|NA|NA|TRBV9
TGTGCCAGCAGCGTAGGGTCCGGACACTTTAGCAATCAGCCCCAGCATTTT
CASSVGSGHFSNQPQHF
>TRBJ1-2|NA|NA|TRBV27
TGTGCCAGCAGTTTATCGAGGGGGGGAGAGGGCTATGGCTACACCTTC
CASSLSRGGEGYGYTF
>TRBJ2-3|TRBD2|NA|TRBV2
TGTGCCAGCAAGGCTAGCGGGGGCACAGATACGCAGTATTTT
CASKASGGTDTQYF
>TRBJ1-2|TRBD1|NA|TRBV30
TGTGCCTGGAGTGTAACAGGGGATATTTTAGGCTACACCTTC
CAWSVTGDILGYTF
>TRBJ2-3|NA|NA|TRBV30
TGTGCCTGGAGGGGGGGGGCGACAGATACGCAGTATTTT
CAWRGGATDTQYF
>TRBJ2-7|TRBD2|NA|TRBV19
TGTGCCACCTCATGGGCGGGGGGCGAGCAGTACTTC
CATSWAGGEQYF
>TRBJ2-7|TRBD1|NA|TRBV25-1
TGTGCCAGCAGTGACCTAGACAGGGCCAACGAGCAGTACTTC
CASSDLDRANEQYF
>TRBJ2-7|NA|NA|TRBV30
TGTGCCTGGGCCCCTGGCGGGCAGAGGTCTCACGAGCAGTACTTC
CAWAPGGQRSHEQYF
>TRBJ1-5|NA|few|TRBV2
TGTGCCAGCAGTGAAGCTTCTCCCGAGACTGGACAGCCTCTAAGGCAGCCCCAGCATTTT
CASSEASPETGQPLRQPQHF
>TRBJ1-1|NA|NA|TRBV19
TGTGCCAGTAGTATAGATGGATCAGACATGAACACTGAAGCTTTCTTT
CASSIDGSDMNTEAFF
>TRBJ2-7|TRBD1|NA|TRBV29-1
TGCAGCGTTGAAGTGGGGACAGGGTCCGAGCAGTACTTC
CSVEVGTGSEQYF
>TRBJ1-2|NA|NA|TRBV2
TGTGCCAGCAGTGGAGGTGGAGGGGTTCCTCCAAACTATGGCTACACCTTC
CASSGGGGVPPNYGYTF
>TRBJ1-1|TRBD1|NA|TRBV27
TGTGCCAGCAGTCTCGCCTATCCGGGACAGGGAGGCACTGAAGCTTTCTTT
CASSLAYPGQGGTEAFF
>TRBJ1-2|TRBD1|NA|TRBV14
TGTGCCAGCAGCCAAGATCGGGGACAGGGGAACTATGGCTACACCTTC
CASSQDRGQGNYGYTF
>TRBJ2-7|TRBD2|NA|TRBV5-1
TGCGCCAGCAGCTTTGAAGCGGGGGCCTCCTACGAGCAGTACTTC
CASSFEAGASYEQYF
>TRBJ2-3|NA|NA|TRBV7-3
TGTGCCAGCAGCTACAGGGCTAGCACAGATACGCAGTATTTT
CASSYRASTDTQYF
>TRBJ2-7|NA|NA|TRBV6-5
TGTGCCAGCAGTTACCGCCCGGGGGACTCCTACGAGCAGTACTTC
CASSYRPGDSYEQYF
>TRBJ1-1|TRBD1|NA|TRBV24-1
TGTGCCACCAGTGATCGTCGGGACAGGGGGCGGGCTTTCTTT
CATSDRRDRGRAFF
>TRBJ2-3|TRBD2|NA|TRBV5-1
TGCGCCAGCAGCTTGGCCCCTCTAGCGGTCTGGCGAGATACGCAGTATTTT
CASSLAPLAVWRDTQYF
>TRBJ2-1|TRBD1|few|TRBV3-1/TRBV3-2
TGTGCCAGCAGCCGGCGGGACAGGGTATACAATGAGCAGTTCTTC
CASSRRDRVYNEQFF
>TRBJ2-5|TRBD2|NA|TRBV9
TGTGCCAGCAGCGTAGGAGGGAGAGGGACTAGCGGGGGAGAGACCCAGTACTTC
CASSVGGRGTSGGETQYF
>TRBJ2-1|NA|NA|TRBV29-1
TGCAGCGTTGTTCAGGGGATTAAGGATGAGCAGTTCTTC
CSVVQGIKDEQFF
>TRBJ1-3|NA|NA|TRBV7-8
TGTGCCAGCAGCTTAGGCAGGGTATCTGGAAACACCATATATTTT
CASSLGRVSGNTIYF
>TRBJ1-4|NA|NA|TRBV11-2
TGTGCCAGCAGCTTAGGTTTTGGGGGGACTAATGAAAAACTGTTTTTT
CASSLGFGGTNEKLFF
>TRBJ2-3|NA|NA|TRBV24-1
TGTGCCACCAGTGAGAAGACCTATGGGGGGGCTTCAGATACGCAGTATTTT
CATSEKTYGGASDTQYF
>TRBJ1-5|NA|NA|TRBV2
TGTGCCAGCAATTTGGTGGGGCAGGGCAATCAGCCCCAGCATTTT
CASNLVGQGNQPQHF
>TRBJ2-1|TRBD2|NA|TRBV19
TGTGCCAGTAGTCCAACCTCGGGGGGGAATGAGCAGTTCTTC
CASSPTSGGNEQFF
>TRBJ2-5|TRBD2|NA|TRBV9
TGTGCCAGCAGCGATGGGACTAGTCGCGAGACCCAGTACTTC
CASSDGTSRETQYF
>TRBJ1-1|NA|NA|TRBV6-5
TGTGCCAGCGGGGGGTTCATGAACACTGAAGCTTTCTTT
CASGGFMNTEAFF
>TRBJ2-3|NA|NA|TRBV5-4
TGTGCCAGCAGCATAGCCGCTAGCACAGATACGCAGTATTTT
CASSIAASTDTQYF
>TRBJ1-4|TRBD1|NA|TRBV6-5
TGTGCCACTTCTGAGGGACAGAATAATGAAAAACTGTTTTTT
CATSEGQNNEKLFF
>TRBJ1-4|TRBD1|NA|TRBV30
TGTGCCTGGGGCCTCCCGGGACAGGGGCAGGAAAAACTGTTTTTT
CAWGLPGQGQEKLFF
>TRBJ2-2|NA|NA|TRBV5-1
TGCGCCAGCAGCTTGAGCACGGCGAACACCGGGGAGCTGTTTTTT
CASSLSTANTGELFF
>TRBJ1-3|NA|NA|TRBV10-3
TGTGCCATCACCGGGACTTCCGATGCTGGAAACACCATATATTTT
CAITGTSDAGNTIYF